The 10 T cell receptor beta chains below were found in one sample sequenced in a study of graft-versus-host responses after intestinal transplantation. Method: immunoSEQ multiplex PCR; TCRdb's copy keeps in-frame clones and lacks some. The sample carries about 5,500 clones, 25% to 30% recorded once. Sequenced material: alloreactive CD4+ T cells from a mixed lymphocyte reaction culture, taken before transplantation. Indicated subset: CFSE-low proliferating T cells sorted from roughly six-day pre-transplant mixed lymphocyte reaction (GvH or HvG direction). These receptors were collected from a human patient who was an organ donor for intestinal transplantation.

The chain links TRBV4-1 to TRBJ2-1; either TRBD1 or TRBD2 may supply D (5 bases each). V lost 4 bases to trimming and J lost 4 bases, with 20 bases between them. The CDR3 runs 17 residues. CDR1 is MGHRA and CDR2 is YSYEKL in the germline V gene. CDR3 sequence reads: CASSPSPGTVVYNEQFF. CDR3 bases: TGCGCCAGCAGCCCATCTCCCGGGACGGTGGTTTACAATGAGCAGTTCTTC.

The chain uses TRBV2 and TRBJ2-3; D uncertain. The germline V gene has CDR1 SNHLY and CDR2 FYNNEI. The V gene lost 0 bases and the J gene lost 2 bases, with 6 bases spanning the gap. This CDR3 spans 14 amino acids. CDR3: CASSEAIFTDTQYF. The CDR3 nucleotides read TGTGCCAGCAGTGAAGCTATCTTCACAGATACGCAGTATTTT.

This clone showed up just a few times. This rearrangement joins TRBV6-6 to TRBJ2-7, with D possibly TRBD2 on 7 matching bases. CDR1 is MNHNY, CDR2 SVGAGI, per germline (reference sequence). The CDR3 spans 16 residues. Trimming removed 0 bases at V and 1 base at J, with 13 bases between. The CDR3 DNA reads TGTGCCAGCAGTTACTCGGGCGGGGGCTTATCCTACGAGCAGTACTTC. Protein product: CASSYSGGGLSYEQYF.

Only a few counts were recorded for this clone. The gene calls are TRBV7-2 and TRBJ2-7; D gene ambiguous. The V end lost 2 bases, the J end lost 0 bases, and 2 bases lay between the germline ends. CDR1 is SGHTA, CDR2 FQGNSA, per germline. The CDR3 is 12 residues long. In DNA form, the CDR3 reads TGTGCCAGCAGCTTACACTCCTACGAGCAGTACTTC. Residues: CASSLHSYEQYF.

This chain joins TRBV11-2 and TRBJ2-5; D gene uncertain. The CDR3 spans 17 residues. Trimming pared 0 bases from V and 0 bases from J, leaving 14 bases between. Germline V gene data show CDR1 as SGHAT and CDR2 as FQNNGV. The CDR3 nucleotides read TGTGCCAGCAGCTTAGAGGTGGGCCCGGCGTACCAAGAGACCCAGTACTTC. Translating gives CASSLEVGPAYQETQYF. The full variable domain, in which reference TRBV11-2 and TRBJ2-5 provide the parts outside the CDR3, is EAGVAQSPRYKIIEKRQSVAFWCNPISGHATLYWYQQILGQGPKLLIQFQNNGVVDDSQLPKDRFSAERLKGVDSTLKIQPAKLEDSAVYLCASSLEVGPAYQETQYFGPGTRLLVL.

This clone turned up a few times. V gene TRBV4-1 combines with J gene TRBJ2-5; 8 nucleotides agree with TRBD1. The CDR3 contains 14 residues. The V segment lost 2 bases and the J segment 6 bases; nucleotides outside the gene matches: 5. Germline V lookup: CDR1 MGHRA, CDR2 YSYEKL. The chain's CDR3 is CASSQTGGLKTQYF. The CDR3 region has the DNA TGCGCCAGCAGCCAAACAGGGGGTTTAAAGACCCAGTACTTC.

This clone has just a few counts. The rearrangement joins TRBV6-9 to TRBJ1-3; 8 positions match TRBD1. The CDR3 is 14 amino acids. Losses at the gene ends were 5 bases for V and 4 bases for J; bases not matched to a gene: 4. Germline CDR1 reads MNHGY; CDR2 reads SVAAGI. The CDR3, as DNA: TGTGCCAGCAGTGCGACAGGGGCAGGAAACACCATATATTTT. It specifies CASSATGAGNTIYF.

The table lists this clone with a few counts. The CDR3 loop is CASSFYGGLSYNEQFF. The CDR3 region has the DNA TGCGCCAGCAGCTTTTACGGGGGGCTGTCCTACAATGAGCAGTTCTTC. The rearrangement joins TRBV5-1 to TRBJ2-1; weak D call: TRBD2 (7 bases). The CDR3 runs to 16 residues. The ends were cut back, 2 bases at V and 1 base at J, with 13 bases in the middle. Germline loops: CDR1 SGHRS, CDR2 YFSETQ.

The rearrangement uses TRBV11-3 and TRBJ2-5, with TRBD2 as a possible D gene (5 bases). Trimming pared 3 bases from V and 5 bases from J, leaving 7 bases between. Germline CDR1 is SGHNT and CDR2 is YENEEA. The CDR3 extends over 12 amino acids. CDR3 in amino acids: CASSFGGETQYF. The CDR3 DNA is TGTGCCAGCAGCTTTGGCGGGGAGACCCAGTACTTC.

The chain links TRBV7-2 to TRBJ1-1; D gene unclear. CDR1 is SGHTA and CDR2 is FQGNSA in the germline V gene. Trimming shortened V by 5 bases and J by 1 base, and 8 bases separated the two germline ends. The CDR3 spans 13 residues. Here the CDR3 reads CASSLSGNTEAFF. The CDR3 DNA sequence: TGTGCCAGCAGCCTGAGCGGGAACACTGAAGCTTTCTTT.